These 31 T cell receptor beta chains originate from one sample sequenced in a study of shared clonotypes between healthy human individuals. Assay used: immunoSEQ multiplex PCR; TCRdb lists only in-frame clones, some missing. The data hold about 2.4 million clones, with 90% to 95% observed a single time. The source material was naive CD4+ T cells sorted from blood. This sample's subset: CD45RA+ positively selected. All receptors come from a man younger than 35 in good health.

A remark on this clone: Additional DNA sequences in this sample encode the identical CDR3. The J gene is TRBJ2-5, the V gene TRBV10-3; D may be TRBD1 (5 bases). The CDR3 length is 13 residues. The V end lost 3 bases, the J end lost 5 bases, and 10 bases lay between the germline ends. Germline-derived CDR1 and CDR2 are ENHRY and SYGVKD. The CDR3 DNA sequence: TGTGCCATCAGTGAAGGGGTTCCGGAGACCCAGTACTTC. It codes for CAISEGVPETQYF.

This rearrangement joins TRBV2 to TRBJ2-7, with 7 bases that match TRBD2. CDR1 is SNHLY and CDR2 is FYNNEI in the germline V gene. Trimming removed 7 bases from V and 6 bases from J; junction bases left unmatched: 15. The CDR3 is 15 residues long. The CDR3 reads CASKREDIAQGEQYF. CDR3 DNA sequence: TGTGCCAGCAAACGGGAGGATATCGCGCAGGGCGAGCAGTACTTC. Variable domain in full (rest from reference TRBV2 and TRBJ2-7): EPEVTQTPSHQVTQMGQEVILRCVPISNHLYFYWYRQILGQKVEFLVSFYNNEISEKSEIFDDQFSVERPDGSNFTLKIRSTKLEDSAMYFCASKREDIAQGEQYFGPGTRLTVT.

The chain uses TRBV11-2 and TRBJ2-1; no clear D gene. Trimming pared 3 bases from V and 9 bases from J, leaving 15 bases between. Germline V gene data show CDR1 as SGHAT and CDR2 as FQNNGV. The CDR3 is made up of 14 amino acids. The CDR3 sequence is CASSLGSPGIEQFF. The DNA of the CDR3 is TGTGCCAGCAGCTTGGGATCTCCGGGCATTGAGCAGTTCTTC.

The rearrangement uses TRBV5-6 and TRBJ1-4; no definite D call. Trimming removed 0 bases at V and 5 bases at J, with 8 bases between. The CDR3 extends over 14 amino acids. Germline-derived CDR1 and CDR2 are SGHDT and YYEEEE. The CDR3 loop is CASSLGRRNEKLFF. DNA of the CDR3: TGTGCCAGCAGCTTGGGGCGGAGAAATGAAAAACTGTTTTTT.

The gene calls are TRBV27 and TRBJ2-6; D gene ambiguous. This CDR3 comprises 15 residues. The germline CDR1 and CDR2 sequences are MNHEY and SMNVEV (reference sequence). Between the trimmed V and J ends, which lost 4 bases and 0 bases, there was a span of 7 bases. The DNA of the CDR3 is TGTGCCAGCAGTTCTATCTTCTCTGGGGCCAACGTCCTGACTTTC. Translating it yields CASSSIFSGANVLTF.

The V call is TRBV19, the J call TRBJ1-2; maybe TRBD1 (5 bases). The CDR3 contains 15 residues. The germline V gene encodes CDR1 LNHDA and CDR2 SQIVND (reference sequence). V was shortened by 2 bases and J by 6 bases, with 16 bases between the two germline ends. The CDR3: CASSIPPGMNNGYTF. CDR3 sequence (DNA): TGTGCCAGTAGTATACCCCCAGGGATGAATAATGGCTACACCTTC. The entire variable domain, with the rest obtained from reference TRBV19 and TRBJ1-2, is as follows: DGGITQSPKYLFRKEGQNVTLSCEQNLNHDAMYWYRQDPGQGLRLIYYSQIVNDFQKGDIAEGYSVSREKKESFPLTVTSAQKNPTAFYLCASSIPPGMNNGYTFGSGTRLTVV.

CDR3 in DNA: TGTGCCAGCAGCGGCTACCCTGGTGAAAAACTGTTTTTT. This translates into CASSGYPGEKLFF. The J gene is TRBJ1-4, the V gene TRBV6-4; D is uncertain. Per the germline V gene, CDR1 is MRHNA and CDR2 is SNTAGT. This CDR3 spans 13 amino acids. V was pared by 6 bases and J by 7 bases, with 12 bases between.

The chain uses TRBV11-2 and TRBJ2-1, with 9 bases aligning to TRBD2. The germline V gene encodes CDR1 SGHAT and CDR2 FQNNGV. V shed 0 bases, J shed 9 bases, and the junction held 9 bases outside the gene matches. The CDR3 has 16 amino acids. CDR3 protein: CASSLEGSGSLREQFF. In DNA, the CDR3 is TGTGCCAGCAGCTTAGAGGGTAGCGGGAGTCTCCGTGAGCAGTTCTTC.

The CDR3 spells CASSYSGRTHNEQFF. CDR3 DNA: TGTGCCAGCAGTTACAGTGGGAGGACCCACAATGAGCAGTTCTTC. This chain joins TRBV6-6 and TRBJ2-1; a weak D match, TRBD2 (6 bases). The ends were cut back, 2 bases at V and 5 bases at J, with 13 bases in the middle. Germline CDR1 is MNHNY and CDR2 is SVGAGI (reference sequence). The CDR3 consists of 15 residues.

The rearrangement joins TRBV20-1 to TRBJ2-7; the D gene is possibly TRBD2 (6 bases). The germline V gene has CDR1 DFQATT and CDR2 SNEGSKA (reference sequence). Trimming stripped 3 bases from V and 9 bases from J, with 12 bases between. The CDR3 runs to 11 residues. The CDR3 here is CSARLGGGQYF. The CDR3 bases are TGCAGTGCTAGGCTTGGGGGAGGGCAGTACTTC.

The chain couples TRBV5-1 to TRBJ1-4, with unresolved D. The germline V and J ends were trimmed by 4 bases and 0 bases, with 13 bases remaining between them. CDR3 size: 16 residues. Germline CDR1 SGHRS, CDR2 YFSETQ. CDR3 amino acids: CASSPKDGATNEKLFF. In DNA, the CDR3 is TGCGCCAGCAGCCCCAAGGACGGGGCAACTAATGAAAAACTGTTTTTT.

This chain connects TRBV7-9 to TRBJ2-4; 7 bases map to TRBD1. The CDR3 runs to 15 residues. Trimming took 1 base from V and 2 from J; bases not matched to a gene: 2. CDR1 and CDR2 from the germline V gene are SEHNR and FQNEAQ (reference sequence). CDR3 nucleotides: TGTGCCAGCAGCTTAGTGACAGGGACCAAAAACATTCAGTACTTC. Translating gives CASSLVTGTKNIQYF. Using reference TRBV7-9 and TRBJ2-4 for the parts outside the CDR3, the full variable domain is DTGVSQNPRHKITKRGQNVTFRCDPISEHNRLYWYRQTLGQGPEFLTYFQNEAQLEKSRLLSDRFSAERPKGSFSTLEIQRTEQGDSAMYLCASSLVTGTKNIQYFGAGTRLSVL.

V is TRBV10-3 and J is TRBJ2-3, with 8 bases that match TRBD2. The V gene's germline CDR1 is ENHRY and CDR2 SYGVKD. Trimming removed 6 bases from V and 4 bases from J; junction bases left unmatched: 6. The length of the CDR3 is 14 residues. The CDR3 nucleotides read TGTGCCATCAGCCCCGGACTAGCCTCAGATACGCAGTATTTT. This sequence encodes CAISPGLASDTQYF.

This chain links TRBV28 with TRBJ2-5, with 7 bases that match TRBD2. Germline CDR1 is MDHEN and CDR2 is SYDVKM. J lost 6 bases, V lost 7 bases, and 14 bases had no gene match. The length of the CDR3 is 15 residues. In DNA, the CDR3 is TGTGCCAGCAAGGGCTTCGGGGCTAGCGGACAGACCCAGTACTTC. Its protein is CASKGFGASGQTQYF.

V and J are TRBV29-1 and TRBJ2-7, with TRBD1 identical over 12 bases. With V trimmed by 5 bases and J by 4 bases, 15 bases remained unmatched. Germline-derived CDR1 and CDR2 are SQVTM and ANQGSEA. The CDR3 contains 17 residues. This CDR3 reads CSVSSRGQGASRYEQYF. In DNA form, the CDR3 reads TGCAGCGTTTCCAGCCGGGGACAGGGGGCGTCCCGTTACGAGCAGTACTTC.

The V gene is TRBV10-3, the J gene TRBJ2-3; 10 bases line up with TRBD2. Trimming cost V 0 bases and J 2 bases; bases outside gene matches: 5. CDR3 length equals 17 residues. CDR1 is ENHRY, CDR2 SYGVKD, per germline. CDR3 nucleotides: TGTGCCATCAGTGAGTCCAGGACTAGCGGTTTCACAGATACGCAGTATTTT. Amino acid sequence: CAISESRTSGFTDTQYF.

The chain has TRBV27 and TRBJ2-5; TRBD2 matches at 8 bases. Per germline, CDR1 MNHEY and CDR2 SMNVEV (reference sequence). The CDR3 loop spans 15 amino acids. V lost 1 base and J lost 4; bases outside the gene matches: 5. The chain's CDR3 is CASSLLGLVGETQYF. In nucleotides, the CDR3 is TGTGCCAGCAGTTTATTGGGACTAGTGGGAGAGACCCAGTACTTC.

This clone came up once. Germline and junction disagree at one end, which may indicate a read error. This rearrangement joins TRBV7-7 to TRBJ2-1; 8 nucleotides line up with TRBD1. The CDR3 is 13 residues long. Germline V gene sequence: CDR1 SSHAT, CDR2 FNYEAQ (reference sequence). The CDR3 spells CASSVDRGSEQFF. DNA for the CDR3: TGTGCTAGCAGCGTAGACAGGGGTAGTGAGCAGTTCTTC.

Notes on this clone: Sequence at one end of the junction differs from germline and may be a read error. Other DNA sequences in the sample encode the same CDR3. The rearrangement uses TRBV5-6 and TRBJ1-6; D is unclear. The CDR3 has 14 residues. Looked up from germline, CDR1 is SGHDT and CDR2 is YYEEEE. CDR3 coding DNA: TGCGCCAGCAGCTTGGGGAGGGTGAGTTCACCCCTCCACTTT. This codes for CASSLGRVSSPLHF.

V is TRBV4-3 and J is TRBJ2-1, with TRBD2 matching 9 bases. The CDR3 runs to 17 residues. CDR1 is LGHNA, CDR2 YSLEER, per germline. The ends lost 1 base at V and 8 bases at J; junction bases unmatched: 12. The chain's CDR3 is CASSQGLVTSGKYEQFF. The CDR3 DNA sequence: TGCGCCAGCAGCCAAGGTCTTGTGACTAGCGGTAAATATGAGCAGTTCTTC.

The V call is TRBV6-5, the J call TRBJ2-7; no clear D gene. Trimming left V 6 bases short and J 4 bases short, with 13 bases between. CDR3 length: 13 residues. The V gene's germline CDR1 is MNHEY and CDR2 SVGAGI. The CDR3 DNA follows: TGTGCCAGCAGGGCCCGGATACAGTACGAGCAGTACTTC. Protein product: CASRARIQYEQYF.

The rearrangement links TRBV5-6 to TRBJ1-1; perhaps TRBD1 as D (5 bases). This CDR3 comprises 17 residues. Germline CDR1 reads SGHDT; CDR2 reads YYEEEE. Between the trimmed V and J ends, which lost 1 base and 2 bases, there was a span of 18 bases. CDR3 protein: CASSLLRLTDRNTEAFF. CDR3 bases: TGTGCCAGCAGCTTGTTGCGCCTGACAGACCGTAACACTGAAGCTTTCTTT.

The CDR3 spells CASSLGGADPKGGYTF. In DNA, the CDR3 is TGTGCCAGCAGCTTAGGCGGGGCAGATCCTAAGGGTGGCTACACCTTC. The chain carries TRBV7-3 and TRBJ1-2; the D gene is possibly TRBD1 (5 bases). Germline V CDR1 and CDR2: SGHTA, FQGTGA. V was shortened by 2 bases and J by 7 bases, with 20 bases between the two germline ends. CDR3 length equals 16 residues.

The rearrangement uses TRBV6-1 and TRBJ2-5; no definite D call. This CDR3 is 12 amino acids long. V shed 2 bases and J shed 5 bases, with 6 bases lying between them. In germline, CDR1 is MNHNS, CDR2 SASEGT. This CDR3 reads CASSEWSETQYF. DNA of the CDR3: TGTGCCAGCAGTGAATGGAGCGAGACCCAGTACTTC.

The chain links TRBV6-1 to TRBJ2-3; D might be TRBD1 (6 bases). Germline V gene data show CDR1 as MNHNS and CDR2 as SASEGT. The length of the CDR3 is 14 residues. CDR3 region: CAATGGPISDTQYF. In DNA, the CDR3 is TGTGCAGCGACAGGAGGTCCCATTTCGGATACGCAGTATTTT.

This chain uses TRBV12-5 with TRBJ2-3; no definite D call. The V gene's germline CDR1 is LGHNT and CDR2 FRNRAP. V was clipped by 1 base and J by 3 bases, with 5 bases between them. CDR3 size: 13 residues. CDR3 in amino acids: CASGLDLTDTQYF. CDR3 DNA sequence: TGTGCTAGTGGTTTGGATCTGACAGATACGCAGTATTTT.

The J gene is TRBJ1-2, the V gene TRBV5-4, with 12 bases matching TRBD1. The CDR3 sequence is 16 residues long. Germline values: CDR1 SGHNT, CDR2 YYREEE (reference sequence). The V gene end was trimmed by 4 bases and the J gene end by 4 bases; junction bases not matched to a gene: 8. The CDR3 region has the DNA TGTGCCAGCAGCGGGACAGGGGGCCTTACGGGCTATGGCTACACCTTC. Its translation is CASSGTGGLTGYGYTF.

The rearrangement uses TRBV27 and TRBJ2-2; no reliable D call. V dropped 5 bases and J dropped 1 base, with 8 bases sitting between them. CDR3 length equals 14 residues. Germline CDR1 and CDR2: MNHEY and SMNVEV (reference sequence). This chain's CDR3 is CASSRSRNTGELFF. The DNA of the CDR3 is TGTGCCAGCAGTCGCAGCAGGAACACCGGGGAGCTGTTTTTT.

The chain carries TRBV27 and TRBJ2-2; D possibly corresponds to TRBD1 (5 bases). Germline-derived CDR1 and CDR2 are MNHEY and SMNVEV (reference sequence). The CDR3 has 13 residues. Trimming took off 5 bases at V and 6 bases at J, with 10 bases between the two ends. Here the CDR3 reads CASSPDRPGELFF. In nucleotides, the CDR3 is TGTGCCAGCAGTCCAGACAGACCCGGGGAGCTGTTTTTT.

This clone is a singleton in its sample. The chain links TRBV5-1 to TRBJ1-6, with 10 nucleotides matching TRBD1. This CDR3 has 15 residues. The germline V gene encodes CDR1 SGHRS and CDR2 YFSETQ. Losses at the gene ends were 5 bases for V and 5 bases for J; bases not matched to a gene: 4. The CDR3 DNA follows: TGCGCCAGCAGGGTGGGGACAGGGGATAATTCACCCCTCCACTTT. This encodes CASRVGTGDNSPLHF.

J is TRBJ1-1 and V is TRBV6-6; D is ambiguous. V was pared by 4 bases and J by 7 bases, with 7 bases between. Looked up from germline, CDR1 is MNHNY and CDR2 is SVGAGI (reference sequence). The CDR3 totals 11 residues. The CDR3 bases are TGTGCCAGCAGTTCCTCCGGTGAAGCTTTCTTT. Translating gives CASSSSGEAFF.